This T cell receptor (beta chain) was obtained from a study of CD8+ T cells in alopecia areata (dated by TCRdb to between 2017 and 2018). Regarding the complete study: Treated patients were enrolled in an open-label pilot trial of oral tofacitinib, 5 to 10 mg twice daily, for moderate-to-severe alopecia areata. Patients received tofacitinib for 6 to 18 months and were then followed off drug for 6 months to check for delayed response and recurrence. Disease severity in treated patients was measured with the SALT score, which quantifies the percentage of affected scalp surface area. In both human patients and the C3H/HeJ mouse model, the study applied high-throughput TCRbeta sequencing to look at T cell clonal expansion in alopecia areata. Human TCRbeta sequencing covered scalp tissue and sorted CD4+ and CD8+ peripheral blood T cells from patchy and totalis/universalis alopecia areata patients and healthy controls. Tofacitinib-treated patients had biopsies at baseline and at 4 and 24 weeks of treatment, with a later scalp biopsy in several patients. Scalp clonality was compared among normal scalp (n=4), patchy alopecia areata scalp (n=8), and alopecia totalis/universalis scalp (n=8). RNA was obtained with the PAXgene miRNA kit for fixed scalp, the miRNeasy kit for PBMCs, and the RNeasy kit for mouse skin. TCRbeta CDR3 regions were amplified by immunoSEQ multiplex PCR with 35 Vbeta forward and 13 Jbeta reverse primers. Results and caveats for the whole study, not just this receptor: Tofacitinib significantly decreased scalp clonality and the number of expanded CD8+ clones among the top 100 scalp clones. Because the treated cohort was small and included a single nonresponder, larger studies are needed to assess links between baseline CD8+ expansion and response. Compared with normal scalp, lesional scalp, particularly in alopecia totalis/universalis, had higher clonality and more expanded CD8+ clones, which suggests antigenic drive. Scalp TCR repertoire analysis is complicated because resident alphabeta T cells in normal human skin are also sequenced, whereas mouse skin is dominated by gammadelta T cells. Shared TCR sequences between patients were less evident than in mice, which may be partly attributable to HLA diversity in the patient population. Many expanded lesional clones persisted in scalp and blood during tofacitinib treatment, which may partly explain relapse after stopping treatment.

The library was generated by the immunoSEQ multiplex PCR assay. RNA was extracted from all samples and reverse transcribed into cDNA as template for TCR sequencing. First-strand cDNA was synthesized with SuperScript III using a 2:1 mix of oligo-dT and random hexamers. A synthetic immune receptor repertoire was used to measure amplification bias, and any remaining bias was corrected computationally. Per the source publication's procedure: Raw reads were preprocessed to remove errors, and CDR3 was defined according to IMGT conventions as the region from the conserved cysteine to phenylalanine. Clonality was calculated as 1 minus Shannon entropy normalized by log2 of the number of productive unique TCRs. Whether each scalp clone was CD4 or CD8 was inferred by checking scalp TCRbeta sequences against the CD4 and CD8 repertoires from sorted blood. TCRdb provides this immuneACCESS table in a form limited to in-frame rearrangements. Some clones are lacking; in checked studies, under half of them reflect an unresolved V gene, and why the rest are absent is not known. From that table come the V and J calls and clone size; the DNA was used to work out D and trimming. This sample lists some 130,000 clones; 53% were detected once. In total, the top ten clones hold approximately 0.46% of the sample.

This sample's time point label indicates: more than 3 weeks on oral tofacitinib. The sample's treatment or condition label, decoded: oral pan-JAK inhibitor, 5-10 mg twice daily. Lesional scalp punch biopsies and peripheral blood were collected from alopecia areata patients. PBMCs were isolated by density centrifugation and stained for CD3, CD4 and CD8, and CD4+ and CD8+ T cells were sorted on a FACSAria. Worth noting for this clone: The specificity of this receptor is unknown. The sample holds no much larger clone one base away, and base qualities are not on file.

Taken from the germline V gene (reference sequence), the CDR1 and CDR2 loops are GTSNPN and SVGIG. Its CDR3 holds 11 amino acids, cysteine through phenylalanine. The sequence is cut down to CDR3 DNA, 33 bases in frame from base 1. V sheds 0 bases and J sheds 7 bases, leaving 7 bases between their ends. This specimen was CD4+ T cells sorted from blood, taken at week 4, from a patient treated with tofacitinib. The receptor's source is a human donor with alopecia areata. The chain employs TRBV30 and TRBJ2-7; TRBD1 might be the D gene, on 5 matching bases. The CDR3 reads CAWSVRGEQYF. The DNA sequence is given as TGTGCCTGGAGTGTAAGGGGAGAGCAGTACTTC. The CDR3, completed at both ends by the reference TRBV30 and TRBJ2-7 genes, gives the full variable domain SQTIHQWPATLVQPVGSPLSLECTVEGTSNPNLYWYRQAAGRGLQLLFYSVGIGQISSEVPQNLSASRPQDRQFILSSKKLLLSDSGFYLCAWSVRGEQYFGPGTRLTVT.